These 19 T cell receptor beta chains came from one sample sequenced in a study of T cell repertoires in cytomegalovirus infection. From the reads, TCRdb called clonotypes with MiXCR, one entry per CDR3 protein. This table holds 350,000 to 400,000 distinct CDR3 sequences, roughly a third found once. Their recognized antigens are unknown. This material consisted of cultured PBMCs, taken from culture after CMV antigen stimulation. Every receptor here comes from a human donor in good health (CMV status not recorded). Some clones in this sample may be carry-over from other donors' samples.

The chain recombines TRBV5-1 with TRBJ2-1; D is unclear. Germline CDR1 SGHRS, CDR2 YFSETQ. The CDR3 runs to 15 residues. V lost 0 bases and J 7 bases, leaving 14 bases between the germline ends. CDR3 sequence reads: CASSLDPPPGNEQFF. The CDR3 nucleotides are TGCGCCAGCAGCTTGGACCCACCCCCTGGGAATGAGCAGTTCTTC.

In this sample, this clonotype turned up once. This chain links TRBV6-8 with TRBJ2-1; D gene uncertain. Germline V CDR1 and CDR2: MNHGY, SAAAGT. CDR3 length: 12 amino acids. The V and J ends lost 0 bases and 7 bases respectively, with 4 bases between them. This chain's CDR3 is CASSYSRNEQFF. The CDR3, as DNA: TGTGCCAGCAGTTACTCACGTAATGAGCAGTTCTTC.

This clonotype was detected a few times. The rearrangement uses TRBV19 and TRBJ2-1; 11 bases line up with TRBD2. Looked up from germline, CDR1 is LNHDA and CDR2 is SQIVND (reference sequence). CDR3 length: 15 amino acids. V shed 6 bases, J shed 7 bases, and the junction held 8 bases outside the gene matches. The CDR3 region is CASSPIAGGRNEQFF. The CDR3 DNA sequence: TGTGCCAGTAGCCCAATAGCGGGAGGGCGGAATGAGCAGTTCTTC.

The CDR3 is CASSPDGRPGNTIYF. CDR3 sequence (DNA): TGTGCCAGCAGCCCCGATGGGAGGCCTGGAAACACCATATATTTT. The chain couples TRBV7-6 to TRBJ1-3; D is unclear. The V gene's germline CDR1 is SGHVS and CDR2 FNYEAQ. Between the trimmed V and J ends, which lost 5 bases and 2 bases, there was a span of 13 bases. The CDR3 extends over 15 amino acids.

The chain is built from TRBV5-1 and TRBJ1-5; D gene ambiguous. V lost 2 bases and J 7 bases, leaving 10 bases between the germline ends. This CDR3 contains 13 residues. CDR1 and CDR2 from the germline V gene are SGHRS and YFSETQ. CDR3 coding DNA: TGCGCCAGCAGCTTCGATGTGGAGCAGCCCCAGCATTTT. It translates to CASSFDVEQPQHF.

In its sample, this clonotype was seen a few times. The CDR3 is CASSSILAGASSYNEQFF. CDR3 in DNA: TGTGCCAGCAGCTCGATTCTAGCGGGAGCGAGCTCCTACAATGAGCAGTTCTTC. The J gene is TRBJ2-1, the V gene TRBV7-9, with 10 bases identical to TRBD2. V was clipped by 4 bases and J by 0 bases; unmatched bases: 9. Germline CDR1 and CDR2: SEHNR and FQNEAQ (reference sequence). The CDR3 contains 18 residues.

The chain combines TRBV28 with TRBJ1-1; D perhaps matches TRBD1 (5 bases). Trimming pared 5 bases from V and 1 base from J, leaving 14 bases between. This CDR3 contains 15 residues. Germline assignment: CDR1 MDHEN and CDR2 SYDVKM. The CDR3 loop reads CASSTLRQTNTEAFF. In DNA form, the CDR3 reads TGTGCCAGCAGTACCCTAAGACAGACGAACACTGAAGCTTTCTTT. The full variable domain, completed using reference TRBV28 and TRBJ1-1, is DVKVTQSSRYLVKRTGEKVFLECVQDMDHENMFWYRQDPGLGLRLIYFSYDVKMKEKGDIPEGYSVSREKKERFSLILESASTNQTSMYLCASSTLRQTNTEAFFGQGTRLTVV.

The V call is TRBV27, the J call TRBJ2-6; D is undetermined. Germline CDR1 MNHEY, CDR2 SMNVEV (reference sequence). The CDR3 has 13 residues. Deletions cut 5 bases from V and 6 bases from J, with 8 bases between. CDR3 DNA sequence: TGTGCCAGCAGTCCCCCCGCGGCCAACGTCCTGACTTTC. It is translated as CASSPPAANVLTF.

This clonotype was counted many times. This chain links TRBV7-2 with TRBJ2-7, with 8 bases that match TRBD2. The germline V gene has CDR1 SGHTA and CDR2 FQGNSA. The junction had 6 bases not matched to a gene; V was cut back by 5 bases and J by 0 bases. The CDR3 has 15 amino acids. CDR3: CASSPRSGSSYEQYF. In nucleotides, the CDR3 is TGTGCCAGCAGCCCGAGAAGCGGGAGCTCCTACGAGCAGTACTTC.

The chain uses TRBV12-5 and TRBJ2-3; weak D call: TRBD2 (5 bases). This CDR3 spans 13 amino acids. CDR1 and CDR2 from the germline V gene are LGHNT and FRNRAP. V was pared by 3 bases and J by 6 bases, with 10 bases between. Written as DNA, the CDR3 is TGTGCTAGTGGTTTACGGGGTAGGGATACGCAGTATTTT. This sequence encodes CASGLRGRDTQYF. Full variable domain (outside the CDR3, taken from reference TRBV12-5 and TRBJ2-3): DARVTQTPRHKVTEMGQEVTMRCQPILGHNTVFWYRQTMMQGLELLAYFRNRAPLDDSGMPKDRFSAEMPDATLATLKIQPSEPRDSAVYFCASGLRGRDTQYFGPGTRLTVL.

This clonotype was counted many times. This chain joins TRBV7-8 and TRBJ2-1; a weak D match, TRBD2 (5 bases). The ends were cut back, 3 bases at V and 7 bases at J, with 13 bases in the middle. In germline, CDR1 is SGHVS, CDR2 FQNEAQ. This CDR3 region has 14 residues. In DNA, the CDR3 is TGTGCCAGCAGCTTGGGGAGTCCTCTAAATGAGCAGTTCTTC. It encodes CASSLGSPLNEQFF.

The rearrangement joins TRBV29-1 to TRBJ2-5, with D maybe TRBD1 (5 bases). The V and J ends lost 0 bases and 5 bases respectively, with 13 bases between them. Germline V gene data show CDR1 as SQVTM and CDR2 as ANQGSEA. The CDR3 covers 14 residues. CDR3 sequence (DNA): TGCAGCGTTGAAGACGGTACAAAGGGGGAGACCCAGTACTTC. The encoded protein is CSVEDGTKGETQYF.

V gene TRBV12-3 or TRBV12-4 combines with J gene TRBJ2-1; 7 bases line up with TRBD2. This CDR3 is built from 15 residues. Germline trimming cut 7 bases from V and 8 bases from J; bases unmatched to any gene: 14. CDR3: CASTRGGGQRYEQFF. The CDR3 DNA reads TGTGCCAGCACCCGGGGCGGGGGTCAGAGGTATGAGCAGTTCTTC.

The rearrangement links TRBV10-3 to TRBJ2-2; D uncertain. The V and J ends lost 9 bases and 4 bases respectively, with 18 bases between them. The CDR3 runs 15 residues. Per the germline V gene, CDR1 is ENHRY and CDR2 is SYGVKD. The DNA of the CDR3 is TGTGCCATAACAGACCGGCAGTCGGTCACCGGGGAGCTGTTTTTT. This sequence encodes CAITDRQSVTGELFF.

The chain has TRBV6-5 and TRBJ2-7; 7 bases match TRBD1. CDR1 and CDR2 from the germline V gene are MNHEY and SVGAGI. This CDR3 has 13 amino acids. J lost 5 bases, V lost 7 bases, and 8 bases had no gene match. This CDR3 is CASIETGRHEQYV. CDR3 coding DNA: TGTGCCAGCATCGAGACAGGGCGCCACGAGCAGTACGTC.

The CDR3 bases are TGTGCCAGCAGAACTAGTTCAGGCAATGAGCAGTTCTTC. The encoded protein is CASRTSSGNEQFF. The chain uses TRBV6-2 or TRBV6-3 and TRBJ2-1; possible D gene TRBD2, 5 bases. CDR1 and CDR2 (germline): MNHEY, SVGEGT. There are 13 residues in the CDR3. The V end lost 6 bases, the J end lost 6 bases, and 12 bases lay between the germline ends.

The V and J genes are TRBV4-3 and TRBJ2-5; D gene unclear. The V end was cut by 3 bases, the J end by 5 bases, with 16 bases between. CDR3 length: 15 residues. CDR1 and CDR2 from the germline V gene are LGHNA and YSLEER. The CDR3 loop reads CASSQDPYLAETQYF. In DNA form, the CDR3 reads TGCGCCAGCAGCCAGGATCCCTATCTCGCGGAGACCCAGTACTTC.

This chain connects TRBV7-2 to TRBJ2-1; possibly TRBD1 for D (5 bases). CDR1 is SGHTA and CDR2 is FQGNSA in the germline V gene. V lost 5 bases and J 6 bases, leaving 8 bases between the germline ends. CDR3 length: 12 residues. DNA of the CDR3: TGTGCCAGCAGCGCAAGGGGCAATGAGCAGTTCTTC. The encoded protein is CASSARGNEQFF. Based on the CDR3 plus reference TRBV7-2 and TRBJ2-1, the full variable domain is GAGVSQSPSNKVTEKGKDVELRCDPISGHTALYWYRQSLGQGLEFLIYFQGNSAPDKSGLPSDRFSAERTGGSVSTLTIQRTQQEDSAVYLCASSARGNEQFFGPGTRLTVL.

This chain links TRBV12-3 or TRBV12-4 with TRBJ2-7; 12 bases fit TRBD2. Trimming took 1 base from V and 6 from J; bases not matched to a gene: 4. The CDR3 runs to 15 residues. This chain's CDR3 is CASSLVTSGSGEQYF. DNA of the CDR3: TGTGCCAGCAGTTTAGTGACTAGCGGGAGCGGCGAGCAGTACTTC.